The rows below give T cell receptor beta chains drawn from one sample of a study of Graves' ophthalmopathy and Graves' hyperthyroidism. TCRdb reprocessed the multiplex PCR reads via MiXCR and lists one record per CDR3 protein. The sample has hundreds of thousands of distinct CDR3 sequences, about 21% seen once. The sequenced material came from peripheral blood. The source is a woman between 18 and 29 years old with stable Graves' hyperthyroidism. CDR3s leave out the opening cysteine and the closing phenylalanine or tryptophan. Expanded clones are given a class, and other clones once, few, many or no size at all.

j_gene | v_gene | abundance | CDR3aa
TRBJ2-4 | TRBV28 | many | ASSSLAGGPIAKNIQY
TRBJ2-7 | TRBV12-3/TRBV12-4 | many | ASSQRLAVYEQY
TRBJ1-1 | TRBV2 | many | ASARQGRDTEAF
TRBJ1-6 | TRBV11-2 | few | ASSPNPGTANSPLH
TRBJ1-2 | TRBV25-1 | many | ASSCYGYT
TRBJ2-7 | TRBV6-5 | many | ASSYTGGSYEQY
TRBJ1-1 | TRBV6-1 | . | AGERDRGAEAF
TRBJ1-2 | TRBV29-1 | . | SGRQSSNYGYT
TRBJ1-1 | TRBV30 | many | AWRPSGRHTEAF
TRBJ1-2 | TRBV6-2/TRBV6-3 | . | ASSYSSDGYT
TRBJ1-1 | TRBV27 | . | ASFAGTVNTEAF
TRBJ2-5 | TRBV6-5 | . | ASSYLTVEETQY
TRBJ2-2 | TRBV12-3/TRBV12-4 | . | ASSGLAGALTGELF
TRBJ1-1 | TRBV5-1 | . | ASGAGDMNTEAF
TRBJ2-7 | TRBV20-1 | . | SAIAGGGDEQY
TRBJ2-7 | TRBV24-1 | many | ATSAGTGTNEQY
TRBJ1-1 | TRBV24-1 | many | ATSDLLPENTEAF
TRBJ1-2 | TRBV4-1 | many | ASSQLTGTGGNGYT
TRBJ1-2 | TRBV7-2 | . | ASSSRQTSNYGYT
TRBJ2-4 | TRBV20-1 | few | SASLVQLGDIQY
TRBJ2-7 | TRBV12-3/TRBV12-4 | few | ASSFQGERAYEQY
TRBJ2-7 | TRBV24-1 | many | ATSLAGGPSGEQY
TRBJ2-2 | TRBV5-1 | many | ASSRGLAENTGELF
TRBJ2-7 | TRBV6-1 | . | ASSDGGQLGYEQY
TRBJ1-5 | TRBV4-1 | many | ASSQVGGSQPQH
TRBJ2-7 | TRBV19 | many | ASSQEGGDEQY
TRBJ1-1 | TRBV12-3/TRBV12-4 | many | ASSTQGPEAF
TRBJ1-2 | TRBV7-9 | many | ASSTGTETGYT
TRBJ2-2 | TRBV28 | many | ASSLPQGRARNTGELF
TRBJ2-7 | TRBV6-5 | many | ASSYERGGSEQY
TRBJ2-2 | TRBV2 | many | ASKGLVGTGELF
TRBJ2-7 | TRBV28 | many | ASSDNPRYEQY
TRBJ2-5 | TRBV18 | many | ASSPPSKLGETQY